This T cell receptor (beta chain) was sequenced in a study of cytomegalovirus exposure and HLA in healthy donors (dated by TCRdb to the late 2010s). Concerning the study at large: An earlier analysis of several hundred of the donors reported about 290 Gb of sequence data and 120 million or so unique TCR beta sequences from about 200 million T cells. An early release that covered 500 to 800 HLA-typed donors contained about 300 gigabases of sequencing data and 80 million or so unique TCR sequences. Among the roughly 370 genotyped donors, around 79% belonged to the genetic ancestry cluster associated with self-reported Caucasian donors. The study aimed to test whether signatures of past pathogen exposure could be identified by cataloging public T cell receptors. Using immunosequencing, the study profiled T cell repertoires from about 610 subjects and related those repertoires to cytomegalovirus serostatus. Besides the first cohort of roughly 660 subjects, a separate validation cohort made up of around 120 different subjects was used. High-throughput TCR immunosequencing, statistical association of individual TCRs with disease status, and machine learning were combined to predict cytomegalovirus infection status. To study patterns of TCR occurrence, a later analysis re-analyzed previously published TCR beta repertoires from around 700 donors and added high-resolution HLA genotyping. Rather than drawing on any new phenotypic data, the later analysis identified candidate immune exposures from TCR beta sequences and the way those sequences occurred across donors. To decide whether each TCR beta V gene segment behaved as functional or pseudogenic, an earlier analysis of some 600 of the donors relied on high-throughput TCR beta sequencing. Donor age, sex, ethnicity and CMV serostatus were compiled alongside the repertoire data. In a later genetic analysis, genome-wide SNP genotypes for 398 of the 666 donors were used, and that subset was treated as a discovery cohort. All discovery cohort repertoires had been generated using a single sequencing platform. Class I and class II HLA loci were covered by the typing at four-digit resolution. The number of typed donors differed by locus: about 620-630 for A, B, C, DRB1 and DQB1; 500 to 550 for DQA1; 600 to 610 for DPA1; and some 450 for DPB1. A few DR-DQ haplotypes were treated as single units for association and clustering because of strong linkage in the cohort. Among around 400 genotyped donors of the cohort, an average of approximately 220,000 unique TCR beta nucleotide sequences was sequenced per donor, of which 15% to 20% were non-productive.

In the case of this clone: This clone's antigen is unknown. No base quality information exists; no much larger clone differs at one position.

What the authors observed across the whole study: A further reported finding was that TCR beta sequences accurately predicted the HLA-A and HLA-B alleles for most subjects in the first cohort. This cohort had only TCR beta chains sequenced, and the lack of alpha or paired-chain data limited which features could be detected. Because some donors lacked HLA typing at each locus, the association tests relied only on the typed subset. The study listed 164 TCR beta chains as associated with cytomegalovirus. While some public TCRs were present in many individuals, most TCR sequences turned up only very rarely across donors. A later analysis reported that several top co-occurrence clusters appeared linked to parvovirus B19, influenza, CMV and Epstein-Barr virus. A later analysis associated around 16,000 TCR beta sequences with specific HLA alleles at a false discovery rate of 0.05. The authors suggested that the approach could potentially be extended to other disease states and immunological phenotypes. In vitro tests confirmed that a few of the cytomegalovirus-associated TCR beta chains recognize cytomegalovirus antigens. According to a later analysis, most CMV-associated TCR beta chains appeared to be HLA-restricted, and the HLA associations seemed to be driven largely by CMV exposure. In a later analysis, TCR association rates were found to vary across HLA loci, with the most associated TCRs seen for DRB1 alleles and the fewest for HLA-C alleles. Immune exposure information for the cohort was limited to CMV serostatus. Linkage disequilibrium might explain the correlated functional status among segregating V segments, but an unknown experimental factor could not be excluded. Strong co-occurrence of HLA alleles, especially DR and DQ, made assigning TCR associations to individual alleles difficult. A cluster of highly shared sequence variants was judged likely to represent a technical artifact of the sequencing pipeline. Sequencing depth was assumed to be roughly uniform across donors in the presence/absence analyses, though that assumption may not hold. V-gene and J-gene trimming of TCR beta chains was associated with a missense DCLRE1C variant in a later genetic analysis, and the association was replicated in an independent cohort. Because the 87-base-pair reads could not distinguish some IMGT-functional V segments, including TRBV6-2 and TRBV6-3, those segments were excluded. In a later analysis, HLA-associated TCR beta chains were found to be more clonally expanded and to have lower generation probabilities than equally common non-associated chains. Because counts were too low, about 17 rarely observed V segments, including chromosome 9 orphons, were excluded from the earlier analysis of several hundred of the donors. A later genetic analysis reported fewer N-insertions in productive TCRs among donors in an Asian-associated ancestry cluster than the approximately 670-donor mean. In an earlier analysis of about 600 of the donors, most TCR beta V segments appeared in productive rearrangements about 90% or about 30% of the time, broadly matching IMGT annotations. In both the original and validation cohorts, the classifier was reported to diagnose cytomegalovirus status with high specificity and sensitivity.

Libraries came from the immunoSEQ multiplex PCR assay. For the multiplex PCR, a mixture combining 60 forward primers for TCR Vbeta segments and 13 reverse primers for TCR Jbeta segments was used. A multiplex PCR assay on genomic DNA amplified the CDR3 region of rearranged TCR beta genes. The Illumina HiSeq System was used to sequence the amplified TCR beta libraries as 87-base-pair reads. In the paper's pipeline: A later analysis counted about 80 million unique TCR beta chains across the 550 to 750 repertoires, and 10 million to 12 million of these chains were shared by at least two donors. Raw reads were error-corrected and collapsed into unique sequences with a nearest-neighbor algorithm that merged closely related sequences to remove PCR and sequencing errors. To assign V, D and J gene segments, CDR3 sequences were aligned to IMGT reference sequences. For a sequence to be retained, a match of at least six nucleotides to both a V gene segment and a J gene segment was required. A rearrangement was called productive if the CDR3 had no stop codons and remained in frame with V and J, and every other rearrangement was called non-productive. Following IMGT convention, CDR3 was defined as the stretch from the second conserved V-encoded cysteine to the conserved J-encoded phenylalanine. The earlier analysis of about 620 of the donors excluded sequences that lacked an unambiguous match to a single V gene segment. An earlier analysis of fewer than 750 of the donors called V segments functional above 56.7% productive rearrangements and segregating when the between-donor standard deviation exceeded 5%. A statistical classification framework was developed to diagnose cytomegalovirus status using the catalog of TCR beta chain sequences. A later analysis assigned V and J genes by comparing TCR nucleotide sequences with IMGT/GENE-DB human TR gene sequences. A later analysis assigned CDR3 sequences and most-parsimonious VDJ recombination scenarios with the TCRdist pipeline. In a later analysis, each TCR beta chain was defined by its CDR3 amino acid sequence together with its V-gene family, and reads without a unique V-gene family were excluded. A later analysis removed roughly 590 highly shared, low-generation-probability nucleotide sequences to deal with suspected cross-contamination and a sequencing artifact. A later analysis calculated a clonal expansion index for each public chain from normalized within-repertoire ranks of inferred template counts. Generation probabilities in a later analysis came from a VDJ recombination model fitted to out-of-frame rearrangements, and those results were checked against IGoR. A later analysis scored TCR-TCR, TCR-HLA and TCR-CMV co-occurrence with hypergeometric tests, applying a repertoire-size bias correction to TCR pairs. A later analysis estimated false discovery rates by permuting HLA or CMV assignments 20 times. In a later analysis, co-occurring TCRs were grouped with DBSCAN, and TCRdist sequence similarity was added when clustering was performed within HLA-allele-positive subsets. Repertoires with fewer than 30,000 or more than 120,000 public chains, plus five repertoires with anomalous nucleotide sharing, were excluded from co-occurrence clustering. Here the immuneACCESS table is served through TCRdb, limited to in-frame sequences with V and J called. Missing clones are a known gap in these copies; in checked studies unresolved V genes cover under half, and the rest lacks a known reason. The DNA was the basis for D and trimming; V, J and clone size are from that table. This sample comprises approximately 120,000 clones, around 78% of them detected only once. The ten largest clones add up to 3.6% of the sample.

The germline V gene (reference sequence) specifies LNHDA as CDR1 and SQIVND as CDR2. Between the V and J ends, shortened by 5 bases and 6 bases respectively, the junction contains 17 bases. Measured from the cysteine to the phenylalanine, the CDR3 is 15 residues long. The kept DNA is CDR3 alone, 45 bases in frame from the first base. The cohort comprised fewer than 700 healthy bone marrow donors. At the time of sampling, every cohort member was nominally healthy, though immune exposures that went unrecorded were likely present. The donor tested CMV seronegative and was one of the 352 seronegative cohort members. A peripheral blood sample was provided by each donor, and peripheral blood mononuclear cells were used for TCR beta sequencing. Genomic DNA was extracted from the blood cell samples with the Qiagen DNeasy Blood Extraction Kit.

The origin of this receptor is a middle-aged man in good health and CMV-seronegative. The chain is assembled from TRBV19 and TRBJ2-1; TRBD1 is a possible D gene, resting on 6 matching bases. The specimen was PBMCs. Here the CDR3 is given as CASSVIQTGANEQFF. The sequenced DNA is TGTGCCAGTAGTGTTATTCAGACAGGTGCCAATGAGCAGTTCTTC.